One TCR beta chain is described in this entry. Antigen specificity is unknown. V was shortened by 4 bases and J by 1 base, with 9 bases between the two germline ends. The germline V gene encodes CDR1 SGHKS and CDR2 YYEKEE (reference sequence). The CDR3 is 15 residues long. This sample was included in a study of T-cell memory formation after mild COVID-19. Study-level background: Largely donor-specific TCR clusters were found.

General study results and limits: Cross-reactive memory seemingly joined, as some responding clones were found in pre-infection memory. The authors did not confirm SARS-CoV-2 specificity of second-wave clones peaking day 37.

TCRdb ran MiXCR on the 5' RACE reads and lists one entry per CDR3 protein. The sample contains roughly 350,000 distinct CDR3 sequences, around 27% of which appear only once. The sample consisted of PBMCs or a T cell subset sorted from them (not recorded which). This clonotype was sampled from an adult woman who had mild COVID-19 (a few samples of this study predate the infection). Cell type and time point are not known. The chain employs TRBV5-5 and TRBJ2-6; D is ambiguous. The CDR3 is CASSRVNSGANVLTF. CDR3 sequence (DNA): TGTGCCAGCAGCCGAGTAAATTCTGGGGCCAACGTCCTGACTTTC.